This TCR beta chain was sequenced during a study of blood T cells in healthy people across ages. Notes on this clonotype: One end of the junction does not line up with germline, which may come from a read error.

With a J-beta primer mix and a sample-barcoded 5' primer, a second PCR ran 7 to 11 cycles. TCRdb analysed the 5' RACE reads with MiXCR anew, one entry per CDR3 protein. The data show over 300,000 distinct CDR3 sequences, 52% seen once. Staff drew about 10 milliliters of peripheral blood from each donor. CDR3 length equals 16 residues. The germline gives CDR1 SGHTA, CDR2 FQGNSA. Sequencing was performed on blood. The chain combines TRBV7-2 with TRBJ1-1; 9 bases map to TRBD1. This clonotype was sampled from a man between 60 and 70 years old in good health. Here the CDR3 reads CASSFGGQGMNTAAFF. The CDR3 DNA sequence: TGTGCCAGCAGCTTCGGGGGACAGGGTATGAACACTGCAGCTTTCTTT.